This TCR beta chain was captured in a study of OX40 agonist ivuxolimab in advanced cancers. Study-wide points: CD4+ and CD8+ T cells in blood underwent clonal expansion by week 6 at 0.1 to 3.0 mg/kg.

Generated by immunoSEQ multiplex PCR, the TCRdb table keeps only in-frame clones and is missing some. The sample lists around 38,000 clones; 80% to 95% were seen once. The V end was cut by 1 base, the J end by 4 bases, with 16 bases between. This CDR3 has 17 amino acids. Per the germline V gene, CDR1 is SGHNT and CDR2 is YENEEA. This clone was detected once. Its antigen is still unknown. The receptor's source is an adult with an advanced solid tumor such as melanoma, head and neck, liver or kidney cancer. V gene TRBV11-3 combines with J gene TRBJ1-4; tentatively, D is TRBD1 (6 bases). Sequenced here: CD4+ or CD8+ T cells sorted from blood, sampled in a trial of the OX40 agonist ivuxolimab. The CDR3 region is CASSLVWVGACNEKLFF. The DNA for the CDR3 is TGTGCCAGCAGCTTAGTCTGGGTGGGGGCCTGTAATGAAAAACTGTTTTTT.